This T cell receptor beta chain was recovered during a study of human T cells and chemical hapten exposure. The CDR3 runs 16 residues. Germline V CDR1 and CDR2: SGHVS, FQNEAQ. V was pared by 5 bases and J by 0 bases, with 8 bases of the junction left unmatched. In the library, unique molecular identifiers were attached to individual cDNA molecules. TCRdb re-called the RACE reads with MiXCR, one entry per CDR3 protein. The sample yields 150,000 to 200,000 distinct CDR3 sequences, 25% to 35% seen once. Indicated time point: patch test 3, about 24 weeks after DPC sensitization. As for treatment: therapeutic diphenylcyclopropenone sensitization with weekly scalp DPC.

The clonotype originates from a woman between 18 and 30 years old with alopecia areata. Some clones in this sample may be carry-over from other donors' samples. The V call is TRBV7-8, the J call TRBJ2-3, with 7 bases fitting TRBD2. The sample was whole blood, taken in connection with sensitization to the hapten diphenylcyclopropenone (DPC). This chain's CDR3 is CASSHKAGPSTDTQYF. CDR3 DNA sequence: TGTGCCAGCAGCCATAAAGCGGGGCCGAGCACAGATACGCAGTATTTT. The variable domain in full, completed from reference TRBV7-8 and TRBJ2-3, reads GAGVSQSPRYKVAKRGQDVALRCDPISGHVSLFWYQQALGQGPEFLTYFQNEAQLDKSGLPSDRFFAERPEGSVSTLKIQRTQQEDSAVYLCASSHKAGPSTDTQYFGPGTRLTVL.